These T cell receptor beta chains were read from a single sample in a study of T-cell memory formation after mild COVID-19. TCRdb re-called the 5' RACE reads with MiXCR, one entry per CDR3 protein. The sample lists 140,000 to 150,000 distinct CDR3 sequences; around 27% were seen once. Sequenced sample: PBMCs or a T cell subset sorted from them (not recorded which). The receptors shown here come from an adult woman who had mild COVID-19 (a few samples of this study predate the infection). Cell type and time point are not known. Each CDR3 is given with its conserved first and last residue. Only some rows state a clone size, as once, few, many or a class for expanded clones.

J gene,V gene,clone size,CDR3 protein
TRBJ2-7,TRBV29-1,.,CSVEEGTAVEQYF
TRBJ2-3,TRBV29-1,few,CSGRIWSDTQYF
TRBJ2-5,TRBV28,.,CASSFRDGGETQYF
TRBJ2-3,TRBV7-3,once,CASSFYSTDTQYF
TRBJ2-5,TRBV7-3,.,CASSPGTGEETQYF
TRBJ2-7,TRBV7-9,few,CASSLGAGVYEQYF
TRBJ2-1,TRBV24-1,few,CATSDSIIAEPYNEQFF
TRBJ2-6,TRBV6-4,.,CASSDSTGSGANVLTF
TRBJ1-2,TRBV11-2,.,CASSLTVPIDGYTF
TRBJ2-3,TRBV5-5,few,CASSLGGDSTDTQYF
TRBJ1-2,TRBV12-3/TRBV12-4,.,CASSPNAGQNGYTF
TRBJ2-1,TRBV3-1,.,CASSHAGAGYNEQFF
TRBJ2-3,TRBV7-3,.,CASSLGDMSTDTQYF
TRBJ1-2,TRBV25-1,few,CASSEAVTGLYYGYTF
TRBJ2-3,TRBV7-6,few,CASSSTGTGGDTQYF
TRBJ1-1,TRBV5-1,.,CASSLAGTGTNTEAFF
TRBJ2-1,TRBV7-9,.,CASSPIQVFEQFF
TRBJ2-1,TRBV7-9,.,CASSQPGRYNEQFF
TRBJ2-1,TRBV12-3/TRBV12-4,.,CASSTVYNEQFF
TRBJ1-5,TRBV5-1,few,CASSTTGDSNQPQHF
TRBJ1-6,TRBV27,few,CASTDRQGNSPLHF
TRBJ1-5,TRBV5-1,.,CASSLTGEPNQPQHF
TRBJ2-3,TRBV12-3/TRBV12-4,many,CASSLARYTDTQYF
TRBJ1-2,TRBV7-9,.,CASSFGQGTNYGYTF
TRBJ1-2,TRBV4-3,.,CASSQDRGTVYGYTF
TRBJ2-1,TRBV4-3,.,CASSQDKRESYNEQFF
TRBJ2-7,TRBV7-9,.,CASSAGGTGIYYEQYF
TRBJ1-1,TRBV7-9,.,CASSLGPGGNTEAFF
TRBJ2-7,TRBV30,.,CAWSTGTGNGEQYF